A selection of T cell receptor beta chains follows, all from one sample in a study of immune cell composition in non-small cell lung cancer. Generated by immunoSEQ multiplex PCR, the TCRdb table keeps only in-frame clones and is missing some. The sample has approximately 11,000 clones, 64% seen once; the top ten hold more than 15%. The sample taken for sequencing was lung tumor tissue. These receptor sequences come from a human donor with non-small cell lung cancer. Each CDR3 is given with its conserved first and last residue. The order of the fields is CDR3 protein, V gene, clone size, J gene. Only some rows state a clone size, as once, few, many or a class for expanded clones.

CASSLGLNNEQFF,TRBV5-4,NA,TRBJ2-1
CASSPPFYQGYEQYF,TRBV18,NA,TRBJ2-7
CASGRDRASTF,TRBV2,NA,TRBJ2-7
CASSFFSGRGHEQYF,TRBV5-8,NA,TRBJ2-7
CASRTRDRDQPQHF,TRBV28,NA,TRBJ1-5
CASSFLAGEVNNEQFF,TRBV5-1,medium-sized,TRBJ2-1
CASTDTGGNQPQHF,TRBV19,NA,TRBJ1-5
CASSLGETNEKLFF,TRBV5-1,NA,TRBJ1-4
CASSTTSGTRETQYF,TRBV18,NA,TRBJ2-5
CASSLGGSSGITDTQYF,TRBV7-3,NA,TRBJ2-3
CASSLPAARLSRGGQPQHF,TRBV7-6,NA,TRBJ1-5
CASSPAPGRGPYEQYF,TRBV6-6,once,TRBJ2-7
CASSPKRPGDAAGGPGEQFF,TRBV4-2,NA,TRBJ2-1
CAISFKPGQGSYEQYF,TRBV10-3,NA,TRBJ2-7
CASSSDSYYGYTF,TRBV28,NA,TRBJ1-2
CASSPWFAGVGSEQFF,TRBV7-8,NA,TRBJ2-1
CASSSTGDGYTF,TRBV28,NA,TRBJ1-2
CASSRAGLNEQFF,TRBV11-2,NA,TRBJ2-1
CASSTRDRAGGYTF,TRBV5-5,NA,TRBJ1-2
CASAGGWSNQPQHF,TRBV5-8,NA,TRBJ1-5
CASSLGQAGTQYF,TRBV5-1,NA,TRBJ2-5
CASSQFDRGGEKLFF,TRBV6-1,NA,TRBJ1-4
CASISDTEAFF,TRBV28,few,TRBJ1-1
CASSYSGYGTDTQYF,TRBV6-5,NA,TRBJ2-3
CASSRRTGGPQPQHF,TRBV6-6,once,TRBJ1-5
CASSLEQKNTEAFF,TRBV7-9,NA,TRBJ1-1
CASSSQTSGQETQYF,TRBV7-9,NA,TRBJ2-5
CASSLTSGSEEQFF,TRBV7-9,NA,TRBJ2-1
CASSPLGVGTDTQYF,TRBV7-2,NA,TRBJ2-3
CASSLAGGQYGYTF,TRBV28,few,TRBJ1-2
CASSLSVGADTEAFF,TRBV5-1,NA,TRBJ1-1
CAWERGSAEAFF,TRBV30,NA,TRBJ1-1
CASSFGGETQYF,TRBV5-4,few,TRBJ2-5
CASSFRGGRNTGELFF,TRBV28,NA,TRBJ2-2
CASSRSGVNTEAFF,TRBV11-3,NA,TRBJ1-1
CASRSGLADQETQYF,TRBV5-1,NA,TRBJ2-5
CASSSSSAGKNIQYF,TRBV4-3,NA,TRBJ2-4
CASSPALWEIQEQFF,TRBV9,once,TRBJ2-1
CASSLSLGETGELFF,TRBV5-1,NA,TRBJ2-2
CSVAGTSGSTDTQYF,TRBV29-1,NA,TRBJ2-3
CASSLSFGGNQPQHF,TRBV7-9,NA,TRBJ1-5
CASSQVRKEQDTQYF,TRBV4-3,NA,TRBJ2-3
CASRDYITDTQYF,TRBV28,NA,TRBJ2-3
CASSSLQGSLFDTQYF,TRBV11-1,NA,TRBJ2-3
CASSQDAGLGIVDTQYF,TRBV4-2,NA,TRBJ2-3
CASSFGGGETQYF,TRBV28,few,TRBJ2-5
CASSWRGMGRLSGYTF,TRBV6-5,few,TRBJ1-2
CASSSPGGGSKQETQYF,TRBV7-3,NA,TRBJ2-5
CASSTGQGSDYGYTF,TRBV5-1,NA,TRBJ1-2
CASSQGGRPGDTQYF,TRBV4-3,NA,TRBJ2-3
CASSSRQGYTETQYF,TRBV7-9,few,TRBJ2-5
CASSMFGRATSSSGNTIYF,TRBV19,medium-sized,TRBJ1-3
CASSRRAGGADTQYF,TRBV6-6,NA,TRBJ2-3
CASTLAGIETQYF,TRBV28,NA,TRBJ2-5
CASSFPYRTGRWTGYTF,TRBV11-1,NA,TRBJ1-2
CASSLAGGELFF,TRBV11-2,NA,TRBJ2-2
CASSQEGGISYEQYF,TRBV4-2,NA,TRBJ2-7
CASSPPASGSSYEQYF,TRBV18,NA,TRBJ2-7
CASSPDSFSSGNTIYF,TRBV2,NA,TRBJ1-3